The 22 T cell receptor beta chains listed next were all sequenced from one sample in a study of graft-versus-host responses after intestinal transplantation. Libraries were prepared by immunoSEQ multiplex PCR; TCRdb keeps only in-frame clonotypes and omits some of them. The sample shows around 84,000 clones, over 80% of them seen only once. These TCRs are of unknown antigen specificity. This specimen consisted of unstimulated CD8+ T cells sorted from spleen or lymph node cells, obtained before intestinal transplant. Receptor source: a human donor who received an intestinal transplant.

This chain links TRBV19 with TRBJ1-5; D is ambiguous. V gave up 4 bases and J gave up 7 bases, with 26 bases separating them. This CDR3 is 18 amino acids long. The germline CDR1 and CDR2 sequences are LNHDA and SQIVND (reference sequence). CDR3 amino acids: CASSTSRIGGSREQPQHF. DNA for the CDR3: TGTGCCAGTAGTACATCACGGATCGGCGGGAGTAGGGAGCAGCCCCAGCATTTT.

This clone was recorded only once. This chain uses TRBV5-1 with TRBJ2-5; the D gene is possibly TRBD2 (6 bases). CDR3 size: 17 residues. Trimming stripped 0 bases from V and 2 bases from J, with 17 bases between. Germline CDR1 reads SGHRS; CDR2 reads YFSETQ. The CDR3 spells CASSLAQLALFQETQYF. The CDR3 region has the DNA TGCGCCAGCAGCTTGGCACAGCTAGCGCTTTTTCAAGAGACCCAGTACTTC.

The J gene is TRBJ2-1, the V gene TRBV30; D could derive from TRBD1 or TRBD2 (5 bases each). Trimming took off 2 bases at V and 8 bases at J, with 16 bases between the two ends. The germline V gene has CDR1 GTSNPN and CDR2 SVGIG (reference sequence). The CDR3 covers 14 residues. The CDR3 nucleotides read TGTGCCTGGAGTCCGCTAGTGGGGGTTGATGAGCAGTTCTTC. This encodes CAWSPLVGVDEQFF.

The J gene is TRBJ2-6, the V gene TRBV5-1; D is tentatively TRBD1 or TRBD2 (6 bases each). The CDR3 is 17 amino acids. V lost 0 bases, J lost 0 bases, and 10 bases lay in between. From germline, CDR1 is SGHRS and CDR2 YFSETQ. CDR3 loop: CASSLEGGPSGANVLTF. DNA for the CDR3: TGCGCCAGCAGCTTGGAAGGGGGGCCCTCTGGGGCCAACGTCCTGACTTTC. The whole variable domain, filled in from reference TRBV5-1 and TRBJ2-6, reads KAGVTQTPRYLIKTRGQQVTLSCSPISGHRSVSWYQQTPGQGLQFLFEYFSETQRNKGNFPGRFSGRQFSNSRSEMNVSTLELGDSALYLCASSLEGGPSGANVLTFGAGSRLTVL.

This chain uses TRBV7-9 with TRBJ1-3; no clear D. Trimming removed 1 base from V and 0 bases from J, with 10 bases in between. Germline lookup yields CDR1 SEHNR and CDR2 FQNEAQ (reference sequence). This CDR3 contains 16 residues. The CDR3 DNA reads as TGTGCCAGCAGCTTAGGAGCACCGCTCTCTGGAAACACCATATATTTT. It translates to CASSLGAPLSGNTIYF.

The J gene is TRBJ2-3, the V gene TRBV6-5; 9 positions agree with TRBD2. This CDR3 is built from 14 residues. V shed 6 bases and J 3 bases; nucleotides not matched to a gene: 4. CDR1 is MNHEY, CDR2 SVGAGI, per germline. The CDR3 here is CASSGTSWTDTQYF. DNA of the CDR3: TGTGCCAGCAGCGGGACTAGCTGGACAGATACGCAGTATTTT.

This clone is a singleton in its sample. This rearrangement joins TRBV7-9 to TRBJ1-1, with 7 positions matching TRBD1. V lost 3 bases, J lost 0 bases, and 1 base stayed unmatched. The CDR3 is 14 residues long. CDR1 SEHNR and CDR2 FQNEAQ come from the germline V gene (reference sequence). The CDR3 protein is CASSFGQVNTEAFF. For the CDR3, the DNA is TGTGCCAGCAGCTTCGGACAGGTGAACACTGAAGCTTTCTTT.

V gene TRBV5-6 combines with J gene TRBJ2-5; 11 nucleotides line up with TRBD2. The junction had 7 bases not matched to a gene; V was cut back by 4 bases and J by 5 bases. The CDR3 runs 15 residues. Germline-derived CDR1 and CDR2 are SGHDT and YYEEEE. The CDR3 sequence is CASSVAGGPVETQYF. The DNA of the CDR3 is TGTGCCAGCAGCGTAGCGGGGGGGCCGGTTGAGACCCAGTACTTC.

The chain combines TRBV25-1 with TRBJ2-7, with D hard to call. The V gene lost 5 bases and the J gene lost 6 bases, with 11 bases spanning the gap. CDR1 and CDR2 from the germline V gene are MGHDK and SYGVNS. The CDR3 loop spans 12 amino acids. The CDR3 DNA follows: TGTGCCAGCAGTAGAGTGGTAGGCGAGCAGTACTTC. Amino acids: CASSRVVGEQYF.

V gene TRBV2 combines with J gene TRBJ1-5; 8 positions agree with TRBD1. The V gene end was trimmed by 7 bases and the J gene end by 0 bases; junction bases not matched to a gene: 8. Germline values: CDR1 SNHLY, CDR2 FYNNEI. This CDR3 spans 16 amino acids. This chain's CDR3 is CASKSGTGGSNQPQHF. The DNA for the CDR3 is TGTGCCAGCAAATCCGGGACAGGCGGTAGCAATCAGCCCCAGCATTTT.

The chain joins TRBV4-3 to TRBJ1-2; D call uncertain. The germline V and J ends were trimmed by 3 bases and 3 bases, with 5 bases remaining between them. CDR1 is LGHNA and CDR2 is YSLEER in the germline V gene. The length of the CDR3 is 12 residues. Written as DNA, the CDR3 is TGCGCCAGCAGCCATTGGGACTATGGCTACACCTTC. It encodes CASSHWDYGYTF.

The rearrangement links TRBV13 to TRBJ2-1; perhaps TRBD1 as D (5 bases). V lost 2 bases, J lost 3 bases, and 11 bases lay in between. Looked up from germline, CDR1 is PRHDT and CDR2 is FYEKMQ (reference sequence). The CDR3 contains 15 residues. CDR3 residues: CASSLFARGYNEQFF. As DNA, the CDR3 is TGTGCCAGCAGCTTATTCGCAAGGGGCTACAATGAGCAGTTCTTC.

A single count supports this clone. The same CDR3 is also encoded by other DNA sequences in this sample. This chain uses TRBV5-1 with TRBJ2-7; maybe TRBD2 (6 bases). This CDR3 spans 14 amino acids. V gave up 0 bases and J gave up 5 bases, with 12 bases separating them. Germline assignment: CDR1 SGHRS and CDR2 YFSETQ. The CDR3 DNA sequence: TGCGCCAGCAGCTTGGGTCTCGGGGGAGACGAGCAGTACTTC. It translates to CASSLGLGGDEQYF.

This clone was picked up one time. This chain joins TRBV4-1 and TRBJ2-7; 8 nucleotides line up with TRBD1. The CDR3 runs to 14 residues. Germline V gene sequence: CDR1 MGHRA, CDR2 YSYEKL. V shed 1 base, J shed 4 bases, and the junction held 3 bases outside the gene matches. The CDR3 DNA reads TGCGCCAGCAGCCAAGGGACAGGGAATTACGAGCAGTACTTC. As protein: CASSQGTGNYEQYF.

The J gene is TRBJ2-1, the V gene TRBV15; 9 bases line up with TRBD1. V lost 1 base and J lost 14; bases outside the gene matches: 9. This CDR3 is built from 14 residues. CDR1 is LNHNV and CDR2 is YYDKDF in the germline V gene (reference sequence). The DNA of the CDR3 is TGTGCCACCAGCAGAGGAGAGGGACAGGGTCTAGAGTTCTTC. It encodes CATSRGEGQGLEFF.

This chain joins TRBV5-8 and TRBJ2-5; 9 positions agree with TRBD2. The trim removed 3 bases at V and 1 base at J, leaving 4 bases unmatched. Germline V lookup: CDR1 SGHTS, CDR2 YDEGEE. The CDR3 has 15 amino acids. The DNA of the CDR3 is TGTGCCAGCAGCTGGAGCGGGAGGTCCCAAGAGACCCAGTACTTC. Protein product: CASSWSGRSQETQYF.

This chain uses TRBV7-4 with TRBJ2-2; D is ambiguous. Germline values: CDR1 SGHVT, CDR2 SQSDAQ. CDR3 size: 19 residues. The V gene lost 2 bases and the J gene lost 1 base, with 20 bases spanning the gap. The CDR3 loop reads CASSLIGPRRLMNTGELFF. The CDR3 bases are TGTGCCAGCAGCTTAATCGGTCCGCGCAGGTTAATGAACACCGGGGAGCTGTTTTTT.

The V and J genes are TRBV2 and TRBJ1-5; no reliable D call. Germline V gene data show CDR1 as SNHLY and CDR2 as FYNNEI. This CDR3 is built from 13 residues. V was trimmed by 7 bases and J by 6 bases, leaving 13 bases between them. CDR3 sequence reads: CASTPSAGQPQHF. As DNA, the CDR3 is TGTGCCAGCACTCCCTCGGCGGGTCAGCCCCAGCATTTT.

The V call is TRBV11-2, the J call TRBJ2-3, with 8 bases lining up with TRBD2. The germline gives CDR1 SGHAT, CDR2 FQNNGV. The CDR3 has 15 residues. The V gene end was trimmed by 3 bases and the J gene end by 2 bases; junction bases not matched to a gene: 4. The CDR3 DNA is TGTGCCAGCAGCTTTCGGGGGGGCTACACAGATACGCAGTATTTT. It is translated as CASSFRGGYTDTQYF. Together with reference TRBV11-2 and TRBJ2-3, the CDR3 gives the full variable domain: EAGVAQSPRYKIIEKRQSVAFWCNPISGHATLYWYQQILGQGPKLLIQFQNNGVVDDSQLPKDRFSAERLKGVDSTLKIQPAKLEDSAVYLCASSFRGGYTDTQYFGPGTRLTVL.

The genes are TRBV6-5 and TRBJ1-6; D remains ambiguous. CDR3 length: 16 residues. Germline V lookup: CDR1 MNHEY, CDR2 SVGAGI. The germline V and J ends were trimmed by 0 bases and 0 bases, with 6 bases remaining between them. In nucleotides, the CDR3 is TGTGCCAGCAGTTACTCTGGTGGCTCCTATAATTCACCCCTCCACTTT. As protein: CASSYSGGSYNSPLHF.

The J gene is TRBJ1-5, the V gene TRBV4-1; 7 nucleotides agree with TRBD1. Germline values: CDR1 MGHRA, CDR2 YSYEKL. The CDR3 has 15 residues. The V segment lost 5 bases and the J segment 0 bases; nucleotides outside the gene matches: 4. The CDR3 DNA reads TGCGCCAGCAGCAAAGGGACAGCTAGCAATCAGCCCCAGCATTTT. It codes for CASSKGTASNQPQHF.

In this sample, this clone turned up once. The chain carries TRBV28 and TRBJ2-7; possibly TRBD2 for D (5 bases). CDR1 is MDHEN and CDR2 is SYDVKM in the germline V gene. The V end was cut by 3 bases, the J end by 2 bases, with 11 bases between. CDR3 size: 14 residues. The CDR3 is CASSLRAGPYEQYF. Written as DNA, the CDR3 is TGTGCCAGCAGTTTGAGGGCAGGCCCCTACGAGCAGTACTTC.